These T cell receptor beta chains were read from a single sample in a study of CD8 T cells in ankylosing spondylitis. Each CDR3 protein gets one entry after TCRdb re-called the 5' RACE reads with MiXCR. The sample has about 140,000 distinct CDR3 sequences, roughly 8% seen once. The specimen sequenced was synovial fluid, either unsorted or a sorted T cell fraction (not recorded which). These receptors all stem from a male donor with ankylosing spondylitis. Both conserved end residues are part of each CDR3. A D gene is named only where the DNA matches it firmly. Size is omitted from some rows. Given values are once, few, many or a class for expanded clones.

clone_size | j_call | v_call | d_call | cdr3_aa | cdr3_nt
NA | TRBJ2-2 | TRBV20-1 | TRBD2 | CSAQKVAGAGELFF | TGCAGTGCTCAAAAGGTGGCGGGAGCCGGGGAGCTGTTTTTT
many | TRBJ2-3 | TRBV25-1 | NA | CASTSAGGTQYF | TGTGCCAGCACCTCGGCAGGTGGTACGCAGTATTTT
many | TRBJ1-1 | TRBV20-1 | NA | CSALQELPMNTEAFF | TGCAGTGCACTACAGGAGCTACCCATGAACACTGAAGCTTTCTTT
few | TRBJ2-5 | TRBV5-1 | NA | CASSLGRSPSQETQYF | TGCGCCAGCAGCTTGGGGAGGTCCCCCTCGCAAGAGACCCAGTACTTC
few | TRBJ2-1 | TRBV5-1 | TRBD1 | CASSLASGGPYNEQFF | TGCGCCAGCAGCTTGGCCTCAGGGGGCCCCTACAATGAGCAGTTCTTC
NA | TRBJ1-3 | TRBV9 | NA | CASSVGGPGNTIYF | TGTGCCAGCAGCGTAGGGGGGCCTGGAAACACCATATATTTT
NA | TRBJ1-1 | TRBV5-5 | TRBD1 | CASSVTGWTEAFF | TGTGCCAGCAGCGTGACAGGGTGGACTGAAGCTTTCTTT
NA | TRBJ2-7 | TRBV20-1 | TRBD2 | CSANPVLAGAWEQYF | TGCAGTGCTAACCCTGTCCTAGCGGGTGCTTGGGAGCAGTACTTC
NA | TRBJ2-1 | TRBV30 | NA | CAWSLGGSSNEQFF | TGTGCCTGGAGTTTGGGGGGCTCTAGCAATGAGCAGTTCTTC
many | TRBJ1-1 | TRBV10-3 | TRBD1 | CAISEQGASTEAFF | TGTGCCATCAGTGAACAGGGGGCTTCGACTGAAGCTTTCTTT
few | TRBJ1-5 | TRBV6-1 | TRBD1 | CASSFPGGVSNQPQHF | TGTGCCAGCTCATTCCCAGGGGGCGTGAGCAATCAGCCCCAGCATTTT
NA | TRBJ2-1 | TRBV10-2 | NA | CASRGNHNEQFF | TGCGCCAGCAGGGGTAATCACAATGAGCAGTTCTTC
many | TRBJ1-2 | TRBV2 | TRBD1 | CASRGTANYGYTF | TGTGCCAGCAGGGGGACAGCTAACTATGGCTACACCTTC
many | TRBJ1-1 | TRBV7-9 | NA | CASSLIENTEAFF | TGTGCCAGCAGCTTAATAGAGAACACTGAAGCTTTCTTT
NA | TRBJ2-1 | TRBV6-1 | NA | CASSRHLPNEQFF | TGTGCCAGCAGTCGACACCTTCCAAATGAGCAGTTCTTC
few | TRBJ2-3 | TRBV20-1 | NA | CSARDRGLHTDTQYF | TGCAGTGCTAGAGATCGGGGACTTCACACAGATACGCAGTATTTT
NA | TRBJ2-2 | TRBV4-2 | TRBD2 | CASSSLRGAGELFF | TGTGCCAGCAGCAGCCTTCGGGGGGCCGGGGAGCTGTTTTTT
many | TRBJ1-5 | TRBV27 | NA | CASSWASGQPQHF | TGTGCCAGCAGTTGGGCCTCGGGTCAGCCCCAGCATTTT
many | TRBJ1-5 | TRBV27 | NA | CASTLMMEQPQHF | TGTGCCAGCACCTTGATGATGGAACAGCCCCAGCATTTT
few | TRBJ2-2 | TRBV27 | TRBD2 | CASSLFSLAGTNTGELFF | TGTGCCAGCAGTTTATTCTCCCTAGCGGGCACGAACACCGGGGAGCTGTTTTTT
NA | TRBJ1-1 | TRBV4-3 | TRBD1 | CASSQAGRGTEAFF | TGCGCCAGCAGCCAAGCAGGCAGGGGGACTGAAGCTTTCTTT
many | TRBJ2-7 | TRBV2 | NA | CASSEPVSRQYF | TGTGCCAGCAGTGAACCGGTAAGCCGGCAGTACTTC
many | TRBJ2-2 | TRBV10-3 | NA | CATQGGRNTGELFF | TGTGCCACCCAGGGTGGGAGGAACACCGGGGAGCTGTTTTTT
many | TRBJ2-1 | TRBV3-1 | NA | CASSVRGGEGSYNEQFF | TGTGCCAGCAGCGTAAGGGGGGGGGAAGGCTCCTACAATGAGCAGTTCTTC
NA | TRBJ2-2 | TRBV10-1 | NA | CASSDGRSNTGELFF | TGCGCCAGCAGTGACGGGAGATCGAACACCGGGGAGCTGTTTTTT
NA | TRBJ2-6 | TRBV20-1 | NA | CSAREVPGANVLTF | TGCAGTGCTAGAGAAGTCCCTGGGGCCAACGTCCTGACTTTC
few | TRBJ2-2 | TRBV3-1 | TRBD1 | CASSNRDRNTGELFF | TGTGCCAGCAGCAACCGGGACAGAAACACCGGGGAGCTGTTTTTT
many | TRBJ1-1 | TRBV7-2 | TRBD1 | CASSLGGTGAKAFF | TGTGCCAGCAGCTTAGGCGGGACAGGAGCTAAAGCTTTCTTT
NA | TRBJ2-3 | TRBV7-8 | TRBD1 | CASSPGQGIDTQYF | TGTGCCAGCAGCCCGGGACAGGGAATAGATACGCAGTATTTT
many | TRBJ1-2 | TRBV6-6 | TRBD1 | CASRRGQGGPYGYTF | TGTGCCAGCAGGCGGGGACAGGGAGGGCCATATGGCTACACCTTC
NA | TRBJ2-7 | TRBV20-1 | TRBD1 | CSARSPGGTAEQYF | TGCAGTGCTAGATCTCCTGGTGGGACAGCCGAGCAGTACTTC
few | TRBJ2-1 | TRBV7-2 | NA | CASSLSRGTYNEQFF | TGTGCCAGCAGCTTAAGTCGGGGAACCTACAATGAGCAGTTCTTC
NA | TRBJ1-1 | TRBV7-8 | NA | CASSLAYGGSTEAFF | TGTGCCAGCAGCTTAGCGTACGGGGGGTCCACTGAAGCTTTCTTT
many | TRBJ2-5 | TRBV20-1 | NA | CSAIRDTEETQYF | TGCAGTGCTATCCGGGACACCGAAGAGACCCAGTACTTC
many | TRBJ2-7 | TRBV5-1 | TRBD1 | CASSLEGARTYEQYF | TGCGCCAGCAGCTTGGAGGGGGCGCGGACCTACGAGCAGTACTTC
NA | TRBJ2-7 | TRBV5-5 | NA | CASSFQESGEQYF | TGTGCCAGCAGCTTTCAGGAGTCGGGAGAGCAGTACTTC
many | TRBJ2-1 | TRBV27 | NA | CASSYRPDNEQFF | TGTGCCAGCAGTTACCGACCGGACAATGAGCAGTTCTTC
NA | TRBJ1-1 | TRBV7-7 | TRBD1 | CASSLAHGTAAFF | TGTGCTAGCAGCTTAGCTCACGGGACAGCTGCTTTCTTT
NA | TRBJ2-3 | TRBV19 | NA | CASSGGAGRDTQYF | TGTGCCAGTAGCGGCGGTGCAGGGCGAGATACGCAGTATTTT
few | TRBJ1-1 | TRBV19 | NA | CASTGLTEGLGIKAEAFF | TGTGCCAGTACGGGACTCACTGAGGGTTTAGGAATTAAGGCTGAAGCTTTCTTT
NA | TRBJ2-5 | TRBV7-2 | NA | CASSLVLAIVTQYF | TGTGCCAGCAGCTTAGTACTAGCCATCGTGACCCAGTACTTC
many | TRBJ1-4 | TRBV6-1 | TRBD1 | CASSQFQGAANEKLFF | TGTGCCAGCAGCCAATTTCAGGGGGCGGCTAATGAAAAACTGTTTTTT
many | TRBJ2-3 | TRBV11-2 | NA | CASSLVATDTQYF | TGTGCCAGCAGCTTAGTAGCGACAGATACGCAGTATTTT
many | TRBJ2-2 | TRBV15 | NA | CATSRRSGELFF | TGTGCCACCAGCAGACGGTCCGGGGAGCTGTTTTTT
many | TRBJ2-6 | TRBV6-5 | NA | CASSYRVLSSSGANVLTF | TGTGCCAGCAGTTACCGGGTCCTCTCCTCCTCTGGGGCCAACGTCCTGACTTTC